This T cell receptor beta chain was captured in a study of early T cells in non-severe SARS-CoV-2 infection. Attachment of unique molecular identifiers to individual cDNA molecules was performed. MiXCR, run by TCRdb on the 5' RACE reads, gives a single entry per CDR3 protein. The sample comprises about 83,000 distinct CDR3 sequences, around 15% of which are singletons, and 3% to 3.5% rests with the top ten. The CDR3 is 14 residues long. Trimming took 6 bases from V and 1 from J; bases not matched to a gene: 2. The germline gives CDR1 MNHEY, CDR2 SMNVEV (reference sequence). The sample consisted of whole blood. The receptor's source is an adult who was a healthcare worker with PCR-confirmed SARS-CoV-2 infection or an uninfected control (not recorded which). The genes are TRBV27 and TRBJ2-3, with 9 nucleotides matching TRBD2. For the CDR3, the DNA is TGTGCCAGCAGCCGACTAGCGGGCACAGATACGCAGTATTTT. This codes for CASSRLAGTDTQYF.